A single sample gave rise to the 26 T cell receptor beta chains below, sequenced in a study of cytomegalovirus exposure and HLA in healthy donors. Generated by immunoSEQ multiplex PCR, the TCRdb table keeps only in-frame clones and is missing some. Among around 300,000 clones listed, roughly 90% were seen once. The specimen was PBMCs. These receptors were obtained from a young man in good health and CMV-seronegative.

J is TRBJ1-5 and V is TRBV7-7; 8 nucleotides match TRBD1. Per the germline V gene, CDR1 is SSHAT and CDR2 is FNYEAQ (reference sequence). The CDR3 spans 18 residues. Trimming at V came to 3 bases and at J to 0 bases, leaving 10 bases not matched to a gene. The CDR3 protein is CASSFWTGPAYSNQPQHF. The DNA of the CDR3 is TGTGCCAGCAGCTTTTGGACAGGGCCGGCATATAGCAATCAGCCCCAGCATTTT. Variable domain in full (rest from reference TRBV7-7 and TRBJ1-5): GAGVSQSPRYKVTKRGQDVTLRCDPISSHATLYWYQQALGQGPEFLTYFNYEAQPDKSGLPSDRFSAERPEGSISTLTIQRTEQRDSAMYRCASSFWTGPAYSNQPQHFGDGTRLSIL.

The J gene is TRBJ1-2, the V gene TRBV5-4; 7 bases are a match to TRBD1. Germline loops: CDR1 SGHNT, CDR2 YYREEE (reference sequence). The V gene end was trimmed by 5 bases and the J gene end by 4 bases; junction bases not matched to a gene: 5. This CDR3 spans 13 amino acids. CDR3 residues: CASRPGQAYGYTF. In DNA, the CDR3 is TGTGCCAGCAGACCCGGACAGGCCTATGGCTACACCTTC.

The genes are TRBV2 and TRBJ2-7; 8 positions agree with TRBD1. This CDR3 has 13 amino acids. V shed 7 bases, J shed 5 bases, and the junction held 7 bases outside the gene matches. Germline assignment: CDR1 SNHLY and CDR2 FYNNEI. The CDR3 DNA sequence: TGTGCCAGCAAAGGGACAGGTTTCGACGAGCAGTACTTC. Translating gives CASKGTGFDEQYF.

This clone appeared once. CDR3 in DNA: TGTGCCAGCAGCGTCGGGGGACTAGCGGGGGGCTCAAAAAACATTCAGTACTTC. This sequence encodes CASSVGGLAGGSKNIQYF. The chain uses TRBV7-8 and TRBJ2-4, with 15 bases that match TRBD2. The length of the CDR3 is 18 residues. After removal of 5 bases from V and 4 bases from J, the junction contained 9 bases not matched to a gene. Per germline, CDR1 SGHVS and CDR2 FQNEAQ.

This clone showed up just once. The chain carries TRBV6-1 and TRBJ1-2, with 7 bases aligning to TRBD1. V dropped 7 bases and J dropped 0; count of bases not matched to a gene: 5. This CDR3 contains 14 residues. The germline V gene encodes CDR1 MNHNS and CDR2 SASEGT. CDR3 DNA: TGTGCCAGCACCCCGGGACAGTCTAACTATGGCTACACCTTC. Translation gives CASTPGQSNYGYTF.

The chain couples TRBV7-8 to TRBJ1-1; 9 bases agree with TRBD1. Trimming took 5 bases from V and 4 from J; bases not matched to a gene: 11. The germline V gene has CDR1 SGHVS and CDR2 FQNEAQ. This CDR3 has 16 residues. CDR3 DNA: TGTGCCAGCAGCCCTAAGCCAGGGACAGGGACCACTGAAGCTTTCTTT. Its protein is CASSPKPGTGTTEAFF.

The V call is TRBV11-2, the J call TRBJ2-7, with 9 bases fitting TRBD1. Trimming cost V 4 bases and J 1 base; bases outside gene matches: 5. CDR1 is SGHAT, CDR2 FQNNGV, per germline. The CDR3 consists of 15 residues. The CDR3 loop reads CASSSLDRGSYEQYF. CDR3 sequence (DNA): TGTGCCAGCAGCTCCCTCGACAGGGGGTCCTACGAGCAGTACTTC. Together with reference TRBV11-2 and TRBJ2-7, the CDR3 gives the full variable domain: EAGVAQSPRYKIIEKRQSVAFWCNPISGHATLYWYQQILGQGPKLLIQFQNNGVVDDSQLPKDRFSAERLKGVDSTLKIQPAKLEDSAVYLCASSSLDRGSYEQYFGPGTRLTVT.

This clone appeared once. This sequence joins TRBV10-2 and TRBJ1-2, with D possibly matching TRBD1 (5 bases). Trimming removed 0 bases from V and 4 bases from J, with 12 bases in between. Germline lookup yields CDR1 WSHSY and CDR2 SAAADI. The CDR3 length is 15 residues. CDR3 sequence: CASSESGREPYGYTF. Here the CDR3 DNA reads TGCGCCAGCAGTGAGTCGGGCAGGGAACCCTATGGCTACACCTTC.

The chain's CDR3 is CASSWAGQSYNEQFF. CDR3 DNA: TGTGCCAGCAGCTGGGCGGGACAGAGCTACAATGAGCAGTTCTTC. This chain uses TRBV11-3 with TRBJ2-1; D possibly corresponds to TRBD1 (7 bases). The CDR3 is 15 residues long. Looked up from germline, CDR1 is SGHNT and CDR2 is YENEEA. V dropped 4 bases and J dropped 3 bases, with 13 bases sitting between them.

The J gene is TRBJ2-2, the V gene TRBV4-1; D perhaps matches TRBD1 (6 bases). This CDR3 has 14 residues. CDR1 and CDR2 from the germline V gene are MGHRA and YSYEKL. V shed 5 bases and J shed 8 bases, with 15 bases lying between them. CDR3: CASSERQVAGELFF. The CDR3, as DNA: TGCGCCAGCAGCGAGAGACAGGTGGCAGGGGAGCTGTTTTTT.

This clone was observed a few times. J is TRBJ1-1 and V is TRBV14; no definite D call. V lost 0 bases to trimming and J lost 2 bases, with 16 bases between them. CDR3 length: 17 residues. CDR1 is SGHDN, CDR2 FVKESK, per germline. CDR3 DNA: TGTGCCAGCAGCCAAGAGCCTGGGTTTTGGAGTAACACTGAAGCTTTCTTT. Translating it yields CASSQEPGFWSNTEAFF.

The chain uses TRBV4-1 and TRBJ1-6; no definite D call. Trimming left V 6 bases short and J 2 bases short, with 11 bases between. Looked up from germline, CDR1 is MGHRA and CDR2 is YSYEKL. The CDR3 extends over 15 amino acids. CDR3 residues: CASREGGTYNSPLHF. Here the CDR3 DNA reads TGCGCCAGCAGGGAGGGAGGGACCTATAATTCACCCCTCCACTTT.

The J gene is TRBJ2-1, the V gene TRBV5-1; tentative D call: TRBD1 (5 bases). Per the germline V gene, CDR1 is SGHRS and CDR2 is YFSETQ. This CDR3 is built from 16 residues. Trimming pared 0 bases from V and 3 bases from J, leaving 13 bases between. The CDR3 loop reads CASSLVRGPRYNEQFF. In DNA form, the CDR3 reads TGCGCCAGCAGCTTGGTTAGGGGTCCCCGCTACAATGAGCAGTTCTTC.

J is TRBJ1-1 and V is TRBV6-6, with D tentatively TRBD1 (5 bases). CDR3 length equals 15 residues. Germline V gene lookup returns CDR1 MNHNY and CDR2 SVGAGI (reference sequence). The ends were cut back, 5 bases at V and 2 bases at J, with 15 bases in the middle. CDR3 amino acids: CASSPFTGPNTEAFF. CDR3 nucleotide sequence: TGTGCCAGCAGTCCATTTACAGGTCCTAACACTGAAGCTTTCTTT.

The rearrangement uses TRBV5-4 and TRBJ2-7; D might be TRBD1 (5 bases). Germline assignment: CDR1 SGHNT and CDR2 YYREEE (reference sequence). Trimming shortened V by 7 bases and J by 4 bases, and 15 bases separated the two germline ends. The CDR3 extends over 13 amino acids. The CDR3 nucleotides read TGTGCCAGCTCTCCAGGGTCGGCTTACGAGCAGTACTTC. This gives the protein CASSPGSAYEQYF.

This sequence joins TRBV6-1 and TRBJ2-1, with TRBD2 as a possible D gene (6 bases). The CDR3 consists of 14 residues. V was trimmed by 1 base and J by 8 bases, leaving 12 bases between them. CDR1 and CDR2 (germline): MNHNS, SASEGT. The CDR3: CASSEGGAGYEQFF. For the CDR3, the DNA is TGTGCCAGCAGTGAAGGCGGGGCCGGCTATGAGCAGTTCTTC.

The rearrangement uses TRBV15 and TRBJ2-7; the D gene is possibly TRBD2 (6 bases). Deletions cut 5 bases from V and 1 base from J, with 21 bases between. In germline, CDR1 is LNHNV, CDR2 YYDKDF (reference sequence). This CDR3 has 17 amino acids. The DNA of the CDR3 is TGTGCCACCAGCTCCACGTCGGGGGACGCCCAATCCTACGAGCAGTACTTC. It codes for CATSSTSGDAQSYEQYF.

The sample holds a few counts of this clone. Other DNA sequences in this specimen translate into the identical CDR3. The chain has TRBV4-1 and TRBJ2-5, with D perhaps matching TRBD1 (5 bases). The CDR3 loop spans 14 amino acids. CDR1 and CDR2 from the germline V gene are MGHRA and YSYEKL. V was clipped by 0 bases and J by 2 bases, with 7 bases between them. The CDR3 loop is CASSQEGAQETQYF. The CDR3 DNA follows: TGCGCCAGCAGCCAAGAAGGGGCGCAAGAGACCCAGTACTTC.

The chain joins TRBV7-8 to TRBJ2-7; 15 bases match TRBD2. With 5 bases clipped from V and 3 bases from J, the junction kept 5 bases outside the gene matches. Looked up from germline, CDR1 is SGHVS and CDR2 is FQNEAQ. CDR3 length: 16 amino acids. CDR3 amino acids: CASSQGLAGGGYEQYF. The CDR3 DNA follows: TGTGCCAGCAGCCAAGGACTAGCGGGGGGGGGCTACGAGCAGTACTTC.

The chain employs TRBV18 and TRBJ2-5; D is possibly TRBD1 (5 bases). CDR1 is KGHSH, CDR2 LQKENI, per germline. Trimming took 5 bases from V and 5 from J, leaving 15 bases between them. CDR3 length: 14 residues. Here the CDR3 DNA reads TGTGCCAGCTCATCTATGACAGATGCGGAGACCCAGTACTTC. Protein product: CASSSMTDAETQYF.

The J gene is TRBJ2-7, the V gene TRBV15, with D possibly TRBD1 on 5 matching bases. Germline V lookup: CDR1 LNHNV, CDR2 YYDKDF (reference sequence). The CDR3 length is 12 residues. V gave up 0 bases and J gave up 6 bases, with 6 bases separating them. CDR3 amino acids: CATSRDRVEQYF. CDR3 sequence (DNA): TGTGCCACCAGCAGAGACAGGGTCGAGCAGTACTTC.

CDR3 protein: CASRRLAGGSYEQYF. The CDR3 coding sequence is TGTGCCAGCAGACGACTAGCGGGGGGCTCCTACGAGCAGTACTTC. The rearrangement joins TRBV6-5 to TRBJ2-7, with 13 bases aligning to TRBD2. Per the germline V gene, CDR1 is MNHEY and CDR2 is SVGAGI. With 6 bases clipped from V and 0 bases from J, the junction kept 2 bases outside the gene matches. This CDR3 is 15 amino acids long.

The genes are TRBV4-2 and TRBJ1-2; 9 nucleotides align to TRBD1. CDR1 is LGHNA, CDR2 YNFKEQ, per germline. The V and J ends lost 3 bases and 3 bases, in that order; junction bases with no gene match: 5. The CDR3 contains 15 residues. Here the CDR3 DNA reads TGTGCCAGCAGCCACGCGCGGGACAGGGACTATGGCTACACCTTC. The encoded protein is CASSHARDRDYGYTF.

This clone was observed a handful of times. The genes are TRBV19 and TRBJ1-1; TRBD1 is a possible D gene (5 bases). Germline V gene data show CDR1 as LNHDA and CDR2 as SQIVND (reference sequence). V dropped 3 bases and J dropped 1 base, with 6 bases sitting between them. CDR3 size: 13 residues. The CDR3 region is CASSITGNTEAFF. CDR3 sequence (DNA): TGTGCCAGTAGTATTACAGGGAACACTGAAGCTTTCTTT.

This sequence joins TRBV15 and TRBJ1-3; D is ambiguous. The V gene's germline CDR1 is LNHNV and CDR2 YYDKDF (reference sequence). V lost 6 bases to trimming and J lost 2 bases, with 5 bases between them. The CDR3 is 12 amino acids. CDR3: CATRAPGNTIYF. In DNA form, the CDR3 reads TGTGCCACCAGGGCTCCTGGAAACACCATATATTTT.

The rearrangement uses TRBV11-2 and TRBJ2-7; possibly TRBD2 for D (5 bases). From germline, CDR1 is SGHAT and CDR2 FQNNGV. This CDR3 is built from 15 residues. Between the trimmed V and J ends, which lost 0 bases and 0 bases, there was a span of 9 bases. This chain's CDR3 is CASSLDPGSSYEQYF. The CDR3 DNA sequence: TGTGCCAGCAGCTTAGATCCGGGGAGCTCCTACGAGCAGTACTTC.